These 20 T cell receptor beta chains were sequenced from one sample in a study of PD-1 blockade in mismatch repair-deficient tumors. The repertoire was sequenced with immunoSEQ multiplex PCR; TCRdb's copy has only in-frame clones and lacks some. The sample has around 9,000 clones, roughly 85% seen once; the top ten hold roughly 0.93%. The starting material was PBMCs, obtained almost 47 weeks after starting pembrolizumab. Every receptor here comes from an adult with mismatch repair-deficient cancer.

This clone has more than one count but fewer than ten. The J gene is TRBJ2-1, the V gene TRBV7-8; 8 bases are shared with TRBD1. Trimming cost V 5 bases and J 5 bases; bases outside gene matches: 14. CDR1 SGHVS and CDR2 FQNEAQ come from the germline V gene. CDR3 length equals 17 residues. The chain's CDR3 is CASSPAASGTGDNEQFF. The CDR3 DNA reads TGTGCCAGCAGCCCCGCCGCGTCCGGGACAGGCGACAATGAGCAGTTCTTC.

The chain has TRBV27 and TRBJ2-1; TRBD2 agrees at 13 bases. Germline values: CDR1 MNHEY, CDR2 SMNVEV (reference sequence). After removal of 5 bases from V and 7 bases from J, the junction contained 2 bases not matched to a gene. CDR3 length: 14 residues. CDR3 DNA sequence: TGTGCCAGCAGTGTACTAGCGGGAGGGAATGAGCAGTTCTTC. Residues: CASSVLAGGNEQFF.

This clone was counted a single time. The genes are TRBV19 and TRBJ1-1; D perhaps matches TRBD1 (5 bases). Germline V gene data show CDR1 as LNHDA and CDR2 as SQIVND (reference sequence). The CDR3 length is 10 residues. In DNA form, the CDR3 reads TGTGCTTCAGGGATCACTGAAGCTTTCTTT. It is translated as CASGITEAFF.

This sequence joins TRBV7-3 and TRBJ2-7; 9 nucleotides match TRBD1. The V segment lost 4 bases and the J segment 5 bases; nucleotides outside the gene matches: 9. This CDR3 spans 15 amino acids. Germline lookup yields CDR1 SGHTA and CDR2 FQGTGA. CDR3 loop: CASSSGQGVFDEQYF. CDR3 in DNA: TGTGCCAGCAGCTCGGGACAGGGTGTTTTTGACGAGCAGTACTTC.

The chain has TRBV9 and TRBJ2-1; no firm D call. Between the trimmed V and J ends, which lost 0 bases and 0 bases, there was a span of 7 bases. This CDR3 has 15 amino acids. Germline CDR1 SGDLS, CDR2 YYNGEE. The CDR3 DNA reads as TGTGCCAGCAGCGTAGGAGTAAGCTCCTACAATGAGCAGTTCTTC. It yields the protein CASSVGVSSYNEQFF.

The rearrangement joins TRBV18 to TRBJ1-2; 7 bases match TRBD1. Germline-derived CDR1 and CDR2 are KGHSH and LQKENI. The CDR3 covers 13 residues. Germline trimming cut 3 bases from V and 3 bases from J; bases unmatched to any gene: 1. This chain's CDR3 is CASSPDRDYGYTF. CDR3 DNA: TGTGCCAGCTCACCTGACAGGGACTATGGCTACACCTTC.

This chain uses TRBV18 with TRBJ1-3, with a possible D match to TRBD1 (5 bases). Trimming removed 3 bases from V and 2 bases from J, with 11 bases in between. This CDR3 region has 15 residues. Germline values: CDR1 KGHSH, CDR2 LQKENI. In DNA form, the CDR3 reads TGTGCCAGCTCACCCCGGGGGGTCGCTGGAAACACCATATATTTT. Translated: CASSPRGVAGNTIYF.

The rearrangement joins TRBV15 to TRBJ2-1; 7 bases line up with TRBD2. With V trimmed by 0 bases and J by 0 bases, 2 bases remained unmatched. This CDR3 is 16 amino acids long. The germline V gene has CDR1 LNHNV and CDR2 YYDKDF (reference sequence). The CDR3 protein is CATSRDRGVSYNEQFF. In nucleotides, the CDR3 is TGTGCCACCAGCAGAGATCGGGGGGTCTCCTACAATGAGCAGTTCTTC. Together with reference TRBV15 and TRBJ2-1, the CDR3 gives the full variable domain: DAMVIQNPRYQVTQFGKPVTLSCSQTLNHNVMYWYQQKSSQAPKLLFHYYDKDFNNEADTPDNFQSRRPNTSFCFLDIRSPGLGDTAMYLCATSRDRGVSYNEQFFGPGTRLTVL.

This clone was observed a handful of times. V gene TRBV13 combines with J gene TRBJ2-7; 7 positions match TRBD2. Germline V gives CDR1 PRHDT, CDR2 FYEKMQ (reference sequence). This CDR3 spans 15 amino acids. The ends lost 6 bases at V and 3 bases at J; junction bases unmatched: 11. The CDR3 spells CASRSRPSGRYEQYF. The CDR3 coding sequence is TGTGCCAGCAGATCCCGGCCTAGCGGTCGCTACGAGCAGTACTTC. The full variable domain, with the rest looked up from reference TRBV13 and TRBJ2-7, is AAGVIQSPRHLIKEKRETATLKCYPIPRHDTVYWYQQGPGQDPQFLISFYEKMQSDKGSIPDRFSAQQFSDYHSELNMSSLELGDSALYFCASRSRPSGRYEQYFGPGTRLTVT.

This chain connects TRBV18 to TRBJ1-3, with D perhaps matching TRBD1 (5 bases). The CDR3 is 13 amino acids. Germline CDR1 KGHSH, CDR2 LQKENI. V lost 7 bases and J 2 bases, leaving 9 bases between the germline ends. The CDR3 region is CASLRGTGNTIYF. Here the CDR3 DNA reads TGTGCCAGCTTACGGGGGACTGGAAACACCATATATTTT.

V usage is TRBV7-3 and J usage is TRBJ1-6, with D possibly TRBD1 on 6 matching bases. The CDR3 is 14 residues long. Germline V lookup: CDR1 SGHTA, CDR2 FQGTGA. V was pared by 2 bases and J by 14 bases, with 16 bases between. Here the CDR3 DNA reads TGTGCCAGCAGCTTATCAGGGGCTAATTCGGCCCTCCACTTT. This translates into CASSLSGANSALHF.

This clone was found a few times. CDR3: CASSHRDRGYEQYF. The CDR3 bases are TGTGCCAGCAGCCACAGAGACAGGGGGTACGAGCAGTACTTC. This chain connects TRBV14 to TRBJ2-7; TRBD1 matches 9 bases. Losses at the gene ends were 3 bases for V and 4 bases for J; bases not matched to a gene: 4. The CDR3 is made up of 14 amino acids. Germline CDR1 is SGHDN and CDR2 is FVKESK.

The CDR3 region is CASSESPLAGWINTGELFF. In DNA form, the CDR3 reads TGCGCCAGCAGTGAGTCGCCCCTAGCGGGATGGATCAACACCGGGGAGCTGTTTTTT. The J gene is TRBJ2-2, the V gene TRBV10-2; TRBD2 matches 9 bases. CDR3 length equals 19 residues. Trimming removed 0 bases from V and 2 bases from J; junction bases left unmatched: 10. Per the germline V gene, CDR1 is WSHSY and CDR2 is SAAADI.

The genes are TRBV5-1 and TRBJ2-3; tentative D call: TRBD2 (5 bases). Trimming removed 4 bases at V and 0 bases at J, with 9 bases between. The germline CDR1 and CDR2 sequences are SGHRS and YFSETQ. CDR3 size: 14 residues. The DNA of the CDR3 is TGCGCCAGCAGCGGCCAGCGGAGCACAGATACGCAGTATTTT. Its translation is CASSGQRSTDTQYF.

The rearrangement uses TRBV21-1 and TRBJ2-3; TRBD2 is the table's D call and was not checked against the DNA. TRBV21-1 is a pseudogene segment. The CDR3 has 14 amino acids. The DNA of the CDR3 is TGTGCCAGCTGGGCGGGGGCGCGAATAGATACGCAGTATTTT. Translated: CASWAGARIDTQYF.

This clone was observed a single time. The rearrangement joins TRBV18 to TRBJ2-2; 12 bases line up with TRBD2. Germline assignment: CDR1 KGHSH and CDR2 LQKENI. The CDR3 sequence is 16 residues long. V trimming: 3 bases; J trimming: 7 bases; junction bases outside the gene matches: 6. For the CDR3, the DNA is TGTGCCAGCTCACCGACTAGCGGGAGTTCTCTCGGGGAGCTGTTTTTT. Translation: CASSPTSGSSLGELFF.

The chain combines TRBV29-1 with TRBJ2-7; the match to TRBD2 covers 11 bases. V was pared by 5 bases and J by 4 bases, with 4 bases of the junction left unmatched. Germline CDR1 reads SQVTM; CDR2 reads ANQGSEA. This CDR3 spans 13 amino acids. This CDR3 reads CSVSLAGEYEQYF. In DNA form, the CDR3 reads TGCAGCGTTTCACTAGCGGGGGAATACGAGCAGTACTTC.

DNA of the CDR3: TGTGCCATCAGTGAGTCGACAGGGAGCTCCTACGAGCAGTACTTC. Protein sequence: CAISESTGSSYEQYF. The J gene is TRBJ2-7, the V gene TRBV10-3; 7 nucleotides align to TRBD1. With 0 bases clipped from V and 0 bases from J, the junction kept 2 bases outside the gene matches. CDR1 is ENHRY and CDR2 is SYGVKD in the germline V gene. The CDR3 is made up of 15 amino acids.

For the CDR3, the DNA is TGTGCCAGCAGCCCGCCCGGAGACCCAAGCTCCTACGAGCAGTACTTC. Residues: CASSPPGDPSSYEQYF. This sequence joins TRBV5-4 and TRBJ2-7; D is ambiguous. CDR1 is SGHNT, CDR2 YYREEE, per germline (reference sequence). The CDR3 is 16 residues long. Trimming removed 4 bases at V and 0 bases at J, with 17 bases between.

The genes are TRBV4-1 and TRBJ1-2, with TRBD1 as a possible D gene (6 bases). From germline, CDR1 is MGHRA and CDR2 YSYEKL. V lost 1 base and J lost 3, with 15 bases in between. The CDR3 spans 16 residues. CDR3 sequence: CASSQGDIRGDYGYTF. The CDR3 nucleotides read TGCGCCAGCAGCCAAGGGGACATTCGGGGGGACTATGGCTACACCTTC.